Below are 30 T cell receptor beta chains sequenced from a single sample in a study of persistence of HIV-infected CD4 T cells. The libraries were made with immunoSEQ version 4 in survey mode. Generated by immunoSEQ multiplex PCR, the TCRdb table keeps only in-frame clones and is missing some. The table has just under 20,000 clones, approximately 78% seen once. Cells were stimulated with CMV-infected fibroblast lysates at about 10 ug/mL. Sorting of responding CD4+ T cells relied on upregulated CD40 ligand together with CD69. Antigens for these TCRs are unknown. Specimen: CD4+ T cells sorted from PBMCs after approximately 19-hour stimulation, collected from a patient who received antiretroviral therapy. These receptors originate from an adult man with HIV who was CMV-seropositive.

This clone was seen a handful of times. The chain uses TRBV24-1 and TRBJ2-7; 7 nucleotides agree with TRBD1. V lost 3 bases to trimming and J lost 6 bases; unmatched junction nucleotides: 7. Germline CDR1 and CDR2: KGHDR and SFDVKD. This CDR3 is 14 amino acids long. This CDR3 is CATSDDRERGEQYF. The CDR3 DNA reads TGTGCCACCAGTGATGACAGGGAGAGGGGCGAGCAGTACTTC.

This clone was seen a handful of times. The chain recombines TRBV2 with TRBJ1-1; TRBD1 is a possible D gene (6 bases). The ends were cut back, 5 bases at V and 5 bases at J, with 12 bases in the middle. Germline loops: CDR1 SNHLY, CDR2 FYNNEI. The CDR3 totals 13 residues. CDR3 in amino acids: CASSIQGETEAFF. CDR3 in DNA: TGTGCCAGCAGTATACAGGGAGAAACTGAAGCTTTCTTT.

The chain has TRBV29-1 and TRBJ1-4; D might be TRBD1 (5 bases). Between the trimmed V and J ends, which lost 4 bases and 8 bases, there was a span of 17 bases. Looked up from germline, CDR1 is SQVTM and CDR2 is ANQGSEA. The CDR3 is 14 residues long. In nucleotides, the CDR3 is TGCAGCGTTGTCATCCAAGCTGAGGGGGAAAAACTGTTTTTT. Translation: CSVVIQAEGEKLFF.

The chain combines TRBV30 with TRBJ1-1; D is possibly TRBD1 (6 bases). Germline CDR1 and CDR2: GTSNPN and SVGIG (reference sequence). The CDR3 sequence is 17 residues long. The V and J ends lost 3 bases and 0 bases respectively, with 20 bases between them. The CDR3 is CAWRDRNPKLMNTEAFF. CDR3 nucleotide sequence: TGTGCCTGGAGAGACAGGAATCCCAAACTCATGAACACTGAAGCTTTCTTT.

The rearrangement links TRBV6-5 to TRBJ1-5, with no clear D. V gave up 6 bases and J gave up 4 bases, with 16 bases separating them. Per the germline V gene, CDR1 is MNHEY and CDR2 is SVGAGI. The CDR3 is 15 residues long. The CDR3 DNA follows: TGTGCCAGCAGGACGGACCCGACGGCAAATCAGCCCCAGCATTTT. Residues: CASRTDPTANQPQHF.

Only one count was recorded for this clone. The gene calls are TRBV28 and TRBJ1-3; no firm D call. CDR3 length: 16 amino acids. Germline-derived CDR1 and CDR2 are MDHEN and SYDVKM. Trimming stripped 2 bases from V and 0 bases from J, with 11 bases between. This chain's CDR3 is CASSLGSRSSGNTIYF. The CDR3 DNA sequence: TGTGCCAGCAGTTTAGGCTCTAGAAGCTCTGGAAACACCATATATTTT.

The chain uses TRBV28 and TRBJ1-2; D is perhaps TRBD1 (6 bases). Trimming removed 3 bases at V and 8 bases at J, with 13 bases between. Germline CDR1 and CDR2: MDHEN and SYDVKM. The CDR3 extends over 13 amino acids. The CDR3 region has the DNA TGTGCCAGCAGTTTGAACAGGGCTGGAGGCTACACCTTC. It yields the protein CASSLNRAGGYTF.

The chain has TRBV18 and TRBJ1-3, with 10 bases fitting TRBD1. Germline V gene lookup returns CDR1 KGHSH and CDR2 LQKENI. V lost 2 bases and J lost 2; bases outside the gene matches: 3. This CDR3 spans 16 amino acids. CDR3 nucleotides: TGTGCCAGCTCACCAGCGGGACAGGGGCCTGGAAACACCATATATTTT. Protein: CASSPAGQGPGNTIYF. The full variable domain, completed using reference TRBV18 and TRBJ1-3, is NAGVMQNPRHLVRRRGQEARLRCSPMKGHSHVYWYRQLPEEGLKFMVYLQKENIIDESGMPKERFSAEFPKEGPSILRIQQVVRGDSAAYFCASSPAGQGPGNTIYFGEGSWLTVV.

On this clone: The junction departs from germline at one end; a sequencing error may be responsible. V gene TRBV6-5 combines with J gene TRBJ1-1; 7 nucleotides align to TRBD1. This CDR3 contains 16 residues. Germline lookup yields CDR1 MNHEY and CDR2 SVGAGI. In DNA, the CDR3 is TGTGCCAGCAGATACTCTACAGGGGCTATGAACACTGAAGCTTTCTTT. Its translation: CASRYSTGAMNTEAFF.

The chain recombines TRBV5-5 with TRBJ1-5; unclear D gene. The ends were cut back, 0 bases at V and 3 bases at J, with 7 bases in the middle. The germline V gene has CDR1 SGHKS and CDR2 YYEKEE (reference sequence). The CDR3 length is 14 residues. The CDR3, as DNA: TGTGCCAGCAGCTTGGCCGGATCCAATCAGCCCCAGCATTTT. This codes for CASSLAGSNQPQHF.

The J gene is TRBJ1-1, the V gene TRBV6-5, with D hard to call. V was cut by 7 bases and J by 2 bases, with 11 bases left in between. Germline V gene data show CDR1 as MNHEY and CDR2 as SVGAGI. The CDR3 loop spans 13 amino acids. CDR3 in DNA: TGTGCCAGCACCTCACTGGGAAACACTGAAGCTTTCTTT. It encodes CASTSLGNTEAFF.

The genes are TRBV6-5 and TRBJ1-5; tentatively, D is TRBD1 (6 bases). The ends were cut back, 6 bases at V and 3 bases at J, with 15 bases in the middle. The CDR3 extends over 15 amino acids. In germline, CDR1 is MNHEY, CDR2 SVGAGI. CDR3 DNA sequence: TGTGCCAGCAGCCCCGACAGGCGACTCAATCAGCCCCAGCATTTT. Residues: CASSPDRRLNQPQHF.

DNA of the CDR3: TGTGCCAGCAGCTTTCAGGGGGCAGGGGCTGAAGCTTTCTTT. Protein: CASSFQGAGAEAFF. This sequence joins TRBV5-6 and TRBJ1-1, with 8 bases identical to TRBD1. The CDR3 consists of 14 residues. Germline values: CDR1 SGHDT, CDR2 YYEEEE. J was trimmed by 6 bases and V by 2 bases; bases with no gene match: 6. The entire variable domain, with the rest obtained from reference TRBV5-6 and TRBJ1-1, is as follows: DAGVTQSPTHLIKTRGQQVTLRCSPKSGHDTVSWYQQALGQGPQFIFQYYEEEERQRGNFPDRFSGHQFPNYSSELNVNALLLGDSALYLCASSFQGAGAEAFFGQGTRLTVV.

The genes are TRBV15 and TRBJ2-1, with D tentatively TRBD1 (5 bases). The V gene lost 0 bases and the J gene lost 4 bases, with 10 bases spanning the gap. Germline V gives CDR1 LNHNV, CDR2 YYDKDF (reference sequence). The length of the CDR3 is 15 residues. This CDR3 reads CATSRDKRQYNEQFF. The CDR3 bases are TGTGCCACCAGCAGAGATAAAAGACAGTACAATGAGCAGTTCTTC.

The gene calls are TRBV19 and TRBJ1-6, with D uncertain. The germline V gene encodes CDR1 LNHDA and CDR2 SQIVND (reference sequence). The CDR3 loop spans 15 amino acids. V was shortened by 8 bases and J by 8 bases, with 19 bases between the two germline ends. CDR3 loop: CASQNLPGTDSPLHF. The CDR3, as DNA: TGTGCCAGTCAAAACCTTCCAGGCACGGATTCACCCCTCCACTTT.

This chain connects TRBV4-1 to TRBJ1-2; D remains ambiguous. Germline V gene lookup returns CDR1 MGHRA and CDR2 YSYEKL. V lost 0 bases and J 4 bases, leaving 12 bases between the germline ends. CDR3 size: 15 residues. The CDR3 protein is CASSQERAELYGYTF. The DNA for the CDR3 is TGCGCCAGCAGCCAAGAGAGGGCAGAACTCTATGGCTACACCTTC.

The genes are TRBV18 and TRBJ1-4; D unclear. The V and J ends lost 2 bases and 5 bases respectively, with 9 bases between them. Germline-derived CDR1 and CDR2 are KGHSH and LQKENI. This CDR3 contains 14 residues. CDR3: CASSPNGRNEKLFF. The CDR3 DNA follows: TGTGCCAGCTCACCAAACGGAAGGAATGAAAAACTGTTTTTT.

This clone appeared a few times. The chain employs TRBV28 and TRBJ1-5; D call uncertain. The CDR3 loop spans 13 amino acids. Germline V gene lookup returns CDR1 MDHEN and CDR2 SYDVKM. V was clipped by 3 bases and J by 0 bases, with 3 bases between them. The CDR3 is CASSLDSNQPQHF. The CDR3 DNA reads TGTGCCAGCAGTTTGGATAGCAATCAGCCCCAGCATTTT.

CDR3 bases: TGTGCCAGCAGCCGGGACAGATCAGATACGCAGTATTTT. Protein sequence: CASSRDRSDTQYF. This chain connects TRBV7-3 to TRBJ2-3; 7 bases match TRBD1. The J segment lost 4 bases and the V segment lost 5 bases, leaving 3 bases of the junction unmatched. Germline V gene sequence: CDR1 SGHTA, CDR2 FQGTGA. The CDR3 sequence is 13 residues long.

The genes are TRBV6-5 and TRBJ1-2; 8 nucleotides agree with TRBD1. The CDR3 runs 12 residues. The germline V gene encodes CDR1 MNHEY and CDR2 SVGAGI. The V and J ends lost 6 bases and 8 bases, in that order; junction bases with no gene match: 5. The CDR3 region is CASRGQGRGYTF. DNA of the CDR3: TGTGCCAGCAGAGGACAGGGAAGGGGCTACACCTTC.

The chain couples TRBV28 to TRBJ2-1; the match to TRBD1 covers 9 bases. There are 16 residues in the CDR3. Germline V CDR1 and CDR2: MDHEN, SYDVKM. V shed 3 bases and J 1 base; nucleotides not matched to a gene: 4. The CDR3 sequence: CASSLAGTGSYNEQFF. In nucleotides, the CDR3 is TGTGCCAGCAGTTTGGCCGGGACAGGGTCCTACAATGAGCAGTTCTTC.

This clone is a singleton in its sample. This chain connects TRBV13 to TRBJ2-3, with D maybe TRBD2 (7 bases). Germline CDR1 and CDR2: PRHDT and FYEKMQ (reference sequence). Between the trimmed V and J ends, which lost 5 bases and 5 bases, there was a span of 14 bases. The CDR3 runs 14 residues. The chain's CDR3 is CASSRRGAGDTQYF. The CDR3 DNA reads as TGTGCCAGCAGCCGACGGGGGGCCGGAGATACGCAGTATTTT.

The rearrangement uses TRBV11-1 and TRBJ1-1; a possible D gene is TRBD1 (6 bases). The CDR3 is 13 amino acids. The germline gives CDR1 SGHAT, CDR2 FQDESV (reference sequence). V lost 3 bases and J lost 7, with 12 bases in between. The CDR3 spells CASSLNRDREAFF. In DNA form, the CDR3 reads TGTGCCAGCAGCTTGAACAGGGATCGTGAAGCTTTCTTT.

This CDR3 reads CSVRVDQRRYEQYF. The CDR3, as DNA: TGCAGCGTCCGCGTAGACCAGCGGCGCTACGAGCAGTACTTC. This chain uses TRBV29-1 with TRBJ2-7; maybe TRBD2 (5 bases). Germline lookup yields CDR1 SQVTM and CDR2 ANQGSEA. V was trimmed by 6 bases and J by 3 bases, leaving 18 bases between them. The CDR3 contains 14 residues.

This clone was picked up one time. V usage is TRBV28 and J usage is TRBJ2-1; no clear D. The CDR3 spans 12 residues. The V gene lost 3 bases and the J gene lost 11 bases, with 11 bases spanning the gap. The germline CDR1 and CDR2 sequences are MDHEN and SYDVKM. The CDR3 is CASSFRQVKQFF. In nucleotides, the CDR3 is TGTGCCAGCAGTTTCCGTCAGGTTAAGCAGTTCTTC.

The chain combines TRBV6-5 with TRBJ1-1; D is unclear. Per germline, CDR1 MNHEY and CDR2 SVGAGI. The germline V and J ends were trimmed by 0 bases and 0 bases, with 8 bases remaining between them. This CDR3 is built from 15 residues. The CDR3 protein is CASSYSGLMNTEAFF. The CDR3 coding sequence is TGTGCCAGCAGTTACTCGGGCCTTATGAACACTGAAGCTTTCTTT.

The rearrangement links TRBV28 to TRBJ1-5, with D uncertain. The CDR3 contains 12 residues. The V gene lost 8 bases and the J gene lost 4 bases, with 9 bases spanning the gap. The germline gives CDR1 MDHEN, CDR2 SYDVKM. The CDR3, as DNA: TGTGCCAGCTGGTCATTGAATCAGCCCCAGCATTTT. Amino acids: CASWSLNQPQHF.

The chain joins TRBV5-4 to TRBJ2-1; D possibly corresponds to TRBD2 (5 bases). Trimming pared 5 bases from V and 4 bases from J, leaving 13 bases between. Germline V gene data show CDR1 as SGHNT and CDR2 as YYREEE (reference sequence). This CDR3 comprises 14 residues. The CDR3 sequence is CASSPSPSYNEQFF. Here the CDR3 DNA reads TGTGCCAGCAGTCCTAGCCCCAGTTACAATGAGCAGTTCTTC.

This clone was observed once. This chain links TRBV23-1 with TRBJ2-7; 8 bases match TRBD2. TRBV23-1 belongs to the ORF category, with a function that is uncertain. CDR3 length equals 15 residues. Losses at the gene ends were 5 bases for V and 6 bases for J; bases not matched to a gene: 12. In nucleotides, the CDR3 is TGCGCCAGCAGTAACCTCCGGGGGGGTCTTGGCGAGCAGTACTTC. It specifies CASSNLRGGLGEQYF.

The chain links TRBV28 to TRBJ1-2, with 8 bases that match TRBD1. This CDR3 comprises 13 residues. The germline V gene has CDR1 MDHEN and CDR2 SYDVKM. The ends lost 10 bases at V and 8 bases at J; junction bases unmatched: 12. The CDR3 sequence is CATHSQGAHGYTF. The CDR3, as DNA: TGTGCCACTCACTCTCAGGGGGCGCACGGCTACACCTTC.